What follows are 32 T cell receptor beta chains derived from one specimen sequenced in a study of T-cell reconstitution after alpha-beta-depleted transplantation in children. The TCRbeta library incorporated unique molecular identifiers. Each CDR3 protein is one row after TCRdb ran MiXCR on the PCR reads. The sample yields 700,000 to 950,000 distinct CDR3 sequences, around 15% seen once. The sample was PBMCs, mostly from graft donor cells, taken 360 days after TCRalphabeta/CD19-depleted stem cell transplant. All receptors come from a male patient aged 10 to 17 who had a stem cell transplant for acute lymphoblastic leukemia, so the T cells may come from the graft donor.

The rearrangement joins TRBV6-5 to TRBJ2-7; the D gene could be TRBD1 or TRBD2 (6 bases each). The germline V gene has CDR1 MNHEY and CDR2 SVGAGI. The CDR3 loop spans 14 amino acids. V was clipped by 4 bases and J by 2 bases, with 12 bases between them. CDR3 in amino acids: CASSSEGGAYEQYF. Written as DNA, the CDR3 is TGTGCCAGCAGTTCGGAGGGGGGCGCCTACGAGCAGTACTTC.

This clonotype showed up just a few times. This sequence joins TRBV5-1 and TRBJ2-6; D may be TRBD2 (6 bases). Trimming pared 0 bases from V and 2 bases from J, leaving 9 bases between. The CDR3 consists of 16 residues. CDR1 SGHRS and CDR2 YFSETQ come from the germline V gene. In DNA form, the CDR3 reads TGCGCCAGCAGCTTGGTGCGGGGAACTGGGGCCAACGTCCTGACTTTC. Encoded protein: CASSLVRGTGANVLTF.

This clonotype was found a few times. This chain links TRBV19 with TRBJ2-5; weak D call: TRBD2 (5 bases). Looked up from germline, CDR1 is LNHDA and CDR2 is SQIVND (reference sequence). V was trimmed by 3 bases and J by 7 bases, leaving 6 bases between them. The CDR3 has 11 residues. The CDR3 sequence is CASSISGTQYF. In DNA, the CDR3 is TGTGCCAGTAGTATCAGCGGGACCCAGTACTTC.

This clonotype was observed at least ten times. CDR3 region: CASSSGVGQPQHF. The CDR3 DNA reads as TGCGCCAGCAGTTCCGGGGTGGGTCAGCCCCAGCATTTT. V gene TRBV10-2 combines with J gene TRBJ1-5; no clear D. Germline V gene lookup returns CDR1 WSHSY and CDR2 SAAADI. The length of the CDR3 is 13 residues. Trimming took 5 bases from V and 6 from J, leaving 11 bases between them.

This clonotype was seen a few times. The chain joins TRBV28 to TRBJ2-1; weak D call: TRBD2 (6 bases). This CDR3 comprises 16 residues. Trimming pared 3 bases from V and 3 bases from J, leaving 15 bases between. Germline V lookup: CDR1 MDHEN, CDR2 SYDVKM. The CDR3, as DNA: TGTGCCAGCAGTTTCGGCGGTAGCGGAGGCTACAATGAGCAGTTCTTC. This encodes CASSFGGSGGYNEQFF. Full variable domain (outside the CDR3, taken from reference TRBV28 and TRBJ2-1): DVKVTQSSRYLVKRTGEKVFLECVQDMDHENMFWYRQDPGLGLRLIYFSYDVKMKEKGDIPEGYSVSREKKERFSLILESASTNQTSMYLCASSFGGSGGYNEQFFGPGTRLTVL.

This chain links TRBV30 with TRBJ2-1; 7 bases line up with TRBD2. The CDR3 has 15 residues. Unmatched junction bases numbered 10, after V lost 2 bases and J lost 6 bases. CDR1 is GTSNPN and CDR2 is SVGIG in the germline V gene (reference sequence). The CDR3 DNA reads as TGTGCCTGGAGTCTAATGGGCGGGAGTAGCAATGAGCAGTTCTTC. Amino acid sequence: CAWSLMGGSSNEQFF.

This clonotype was counted a few times. The chain combines TRBV29-1 with TRBJ1-2; 7 bases align to TRBD1. Trimming took 6 bases from V and 5 from J; bases not matched to a gene: 12. The V gene's germline CDR1 is SQVTM and CDR2 ANQGSEA. The CDR3 extends over 14 amino acids. CDR3 in DNA: TGCAGCGTAGCCAGACAGGGAAGGGGATATGGCTACACCTTC. Residues: CSVARQGRGYGYTF.

The rearrangement joins TRBV5-1 to TRBJ2-7, with 10 nucleotides matching TRBD2. The CDR3 runs to 13 residues. V shed 7 bases and J 1 base; nucleotides not matched to a gene: 2. Germline CDR1 SGHRS, CDR2 YFSETQ. The CDR3 DNA is TGCGCCAGCCAGCGGGAGGGTTCCTACGAGCAGTACTTC. This sequence encodes CASQREGSYEQYF.

This clonotype came up many times. The chain joins TRBV11-3 to TRBJ2-2, with 7 nucleotides matching TRBD2. Germline V gives CDR1 SGHNT, CDR2 YENEEA. The CDR3 runs to 15 residues. V was clipped by 5 bases and J by 5 bases; unmatched bases: 8. The CDR3, as DNA: TGTGCCAGCAGCCCAAGGGGACTACCTACCGGGGAGCTGTTTTTT. This gives the protein CASSPRGLPTGELFF.

This rearrangement joins TRBV5-1 to TRBJ2-7; 8 nucleotides match TRBD1. The CDR3 has 15 residues. CDR1 and CDR2 (germline): SGHRS, YFSETQ. J was trimmed by 2 bases and V by 0 bases; bases with no gene match: 4. The CDR3: CASSLGTGFTYEQYF. The CDR3, as DNA: TGCGCCAGCAGCTTGGGGACAGGGTTTACCTACGAGCAGTACTTC.

The chain has TRBV7-3 and TRBJ2-1; TRBD2 agrees at 13 bases. CDR1 and CDR2 (germline): SGHTA, FQGTGA. V was clipped by 4 bases and J by 8 bases; unmatched bases: 11. The CDR3 sequence is 17 residues long. The chain's CDR3 is CASSSPGLAGAPHEQFF. CDR3 DNA: TGTGCCAGCAGCTCTCCCGGACTAGCGGGAGCCCCCCATGAGCAGTTCTTC.

In this sample, this clonotype turned up many times. This sequence joins TRBV7-3 and TRBJ2-2; 7 nucleotides line up with TRBD1. V shed 6 bases, J shed 0 bases, and the junction held 4 bases outside the gene matches. Looked up from germline, CDR1 is SGHTA and CDR2 is FQGTGA. The CDR3 consists of 15 residues. CDR3 in DNA: TGTGCCAGCAGTTCCGGGACAGCGAACACCGGGGAGCTGTTTTTT. Its translation: CASSSGTANTGELFF.

This chain joins TRBV2 and TRBJ1-2; D possibly corresponds to TRBD1 (5 bases). V was clipped by 11 bases and J by 4 bases, with 17 bases between them. There are 13 residues in the CDR3. The germline V gene has CDR1 SNHLY and CDR2 FYNNEI. As DNA, the CDR3 is TGTGCCGCATTAATGAGGGACTTCTATGGCTACACCTTC. Its translation is CAALMRDFYGYTF.

The chain joins TRBV7-9 to TRBJ2-2; D is possibly TRBD1 (5 bases). The CDR3 is 15 residues long. V lost 3 bases to trimming and J lost 4 bases, with 12 bases between them. Germline CDR1 is SEHNR and CDR2 is FQNEAQ (reference sequence). The CDR3 spells CASSFSTDPTGELFF. The CDR3 DNA follows: TGTGCCAGCAGCTTCTCGACAGACCCCACCGGGGAGCTGTTTTTT.

The chain uses TRBV11-2 and TRBJ2-1, with TRBD1 identical over 11 bases. Germline V CDR1 and CDR2: SGHAT, FQNNGV. CDR3 length equals 16 residues. With 3 bases clipped from V and 9 bases from J, the junction kept 10 bases outside the gene matches. CDR3 nucleotides: TGTGCCAGCAGCTTTTCATCCGGGACAGGGGGAGGTGAGCAGTTCTTC. Amino acid sequence: CASSFSSGTGGGEQFF.

This clonotype was recorded a few times. V is TRBV5-1 and J is TRBJ2-5; D perhaps matches TRBD2 (5 bases). This CDR3 region has 15 residues. Trimming removed 4 bases from V and 0 bases from J, with 13 bases in between. Germline V lookup: CDR1 SGHRS, CDR2 YFSETQ. CDR3 amino acids: CASSGGSRYQETQYF. The CDR3, as DNA: TGCGCCAGCAGCGGCGGGTCACGATACCAAGAGACCCAGTACTTC.

The rearrangement links TRBV27 to TRBJ1-2, with D possibly being TRBD1 (5 bases). The V gene's germline CDR1 is MNHEY and CDR2 SMNVEV (reference sequence). The V end was cut by 10 bases, the J end by 6 bases, with 24 bases between. The CDR3 covers 15 residues. The CDR3 DNA reads as TGTGCCATTCCGCCCCCAAAATTGGGGGTACATGGCTACACCTTC. Protein: CAIPPPKLGVHGYTF.

This clonotype has a handful of counts. The rearrangement links TRBV2 to TRBJ2-5, with D tentatively TRBD1 (5 bases). CDR1 and CDR2 from the germline V gene are SNHLY and FYNNEI. Deletions cut 6 bases from V and 3 bases from J, with 11 bases between. The CDR3 contains 13 residues. This CDR3 is CASRSGHEETQYF. CDR3 in DNA: TGTGCCAGCAGATCCGGACATGAAGAGACCCAGTACTTC.

The V call is TRBV7-6, the J call TRBJ2-3; TRBD1 matches 7 bases. J gave up 10 bases and V 0 bases, and 7 bases lay outside the gene matches. The CDR3 consists of 14 residues. Germline V gene sequence: CDR1 SGHVS, CDR2 FNYEAQ. CDR3 nucleotide sequence: TGTGCCAGCAGCTTAGCCGTGGACAGGCTAGCGCAGTATTTT. Its protein product is CASSLAVDRLAQYF. The full variable domain, in which reference TRBV7-6 and TRBJ2-3 provide the parts outside the CDR3, is GAGVSQSPRYKVTKRGQDVALRCDPISGHVSLYWYRQALGQGPEFLTYFNYEAQQDKSGLPNDRFSAERPEGSISTLTIQRTEQRDSAMYRCASSLAVDRLAQYFGPGTRLTVL.

This clonotype was counted only a few times. The chain combines TRBV20-1 with TRBJ1-6, with D possibly TRBD1 on 6 matching bases. The V and J ends lost 6 bases and 2 bases respectively, with 11 bases between them. This CDR3 has 14 amino acids. Looked up from germline, CDR1 is DFQATT and CDR2 is SNEGSKA (reference sequence). CDR3 in amino acids: CSALGATYNSPLHF. The CDR3 DNA reads as TGCAGTGCGTTGGGGGCCACCTATAATTCACCCCTCCACTTT.

The chain carries TRBV7-9 and TRBJ2-7; D tentatively reads TRBD1 or TRBD2 (5 bases each). CDR3 length: 15 residues. V was pared by 6 bases and J by 6 bases, with 21 bases between. Germline-derived CDR1 and CDR2 are SEHNR and FQNEAQ (reference sequence). This CDR3 is CASREALGSQGEQYF. CDR3 sequence (DNA): TGTGCCAGCAGGGAGGCCCTAGGATCCCAGGGCGAGCAGTACTTC.

The sample holds a few counts of this clonotype. The chain uses TRBV12-5 and TRBJ2-1; D gene uncertain. Germline CDR1 is LGHNT and CDR2 is FRNRAP. The V gene lost 0 bases and the J gene lost 4 bases, with 13 bases spanning the gap. CDR3 length: 16 residues. CDR3: CASGLVNSLNYNEQFF. For the CDR3, the DNA is TGTGCTAGTGGTTTGGTAAACTCGTTAAATTACAATGAGCAGTTCTTC.

This chain joins TRBV5-4 and TRBJ2-1; 9 bases map to TRBD2. This CDR3 region has 15 residues. CDR1 SGHNT and CDR2 YYREEE come from the germline V gene (reference sequence). V shed 1 base and J 7 bases; nucleotides not matched to a gene: 6. Here the CDR3 reads CASSLISGRGNEQFF. The CDR3 region has the DNA TGTGCCAGCAGCTTGATTAGCGGGAGAGGGAATGAGCAGTTCTTC.

The V call is TRBV29-1, the J call TRBJ2-7; maybe TRBD2 (7 bases). Trimming shortened V by 5 bases and J by 2 bases, and 22 bases separated the two germline ends. Per germline, CDR1 SQVTM and CDR2 ANQGSEA. The CDR3 spans 16 residues. The CDR3 region is CSVSLSGRGPTYEQYF. In DNA, the CDR3 is TGCAGCGTTTCCCTCAGCGGGCGGGGGCCTACCTACGAGCAGTACTTC.

In its sample, this clonotype was seen a few times. The chain uses TRBV4-1 and TRBJ2-7; D perhaps matches TRBD2 (6 bases). The CDR3 loop spans 15 amino acids. Germline CDR1 and CDR2: MGHRA and YSYEKL. Trimming removed 1 base at V and 1 base at J, with 11 bases between. CDR3 DNA: TGCGCCAGCAGCCAAGGAACAGGACTATCCTACGAGCAGTACTTC. Encoded protein: CASSQGTGLSYEQYF.

The chain uses TRBV12-3 or TRBV12-4 and TRBJ2-3; D remains unclear. V was clipped by 1 base and J by 14 bases, with 7 bases between them. The CDR3 totals 10 residues. CDR3 residues: CASSLGTPYF. The CDR3 region has the DNA TGTGCCAGCAGTTTAGGAACCCCGTATTTT.

There are many counts of this clonotype. The rearrangement uses TRBV12-3 or TRBV12-4 and TRBJ2-7; D gene uncertain. This CDR3 spans 11 amino acids. V lost 4 bases to trimming and J lost 2 bases, with 3 bases between them. The CDR3 nucleotides are TGTGCCAGCAGTTCCCCCTACGAGCAGTACTTC. Amino acid sequence: CASSSPYEQYF.

This clonotype was seen a few times. The chain joins TRBV7-9 to TRBJ2-7; no clear D. Germline V gene lookup returns CDR1 SEHNR and CDR2 FQNEAQ (reference sequence). Trimming cost V 5 bases and J 3 bases, with 11 bases left between them. This CDR3 region has 13 residues. The CDR3 is CASSDRYDYEQYF. CDR3 DNA: TGTGCCAGCAGCGACCGGTACGACTACGAGCAGTACTTC.

This clonotype was counted a few times. V and J are TRBV2 and TRBJ2-7, with TRBD2 matching 13 bases. From germline, CDR1 is SNHLY and CDR2 FYNNEI. V shed 8 bases and J 4 bases; nucleotides not matched to a gene: 8. This CDR3 region has 15 residues. The CDR3 is CASLRLAGGIYEQYF. The CDR3 DNA follows: TGTGCCAGCTTAAGACTAGCGGGAGGTATATACGAGCAGTACTTC.

The chain is built from TRBV4-1 and TRBJ1-1; 11 bases are a match to TRBD1. V gave up 4 bases and J gave up 1 base; unmatched junction bases: 5. This CDR3 region has 16 residues. Germline V gene lookup returns CDR1 MGHRA and CDR2 YSYEKL. The CDR3 reads CASSLGTGGWNTEAFF. Here the CDR3 DNA reads TGCGCCAGCAGCCTCGGGACAGGGGGGTGGAACACTGAAGCTTTCTTT.

This clonotype was seen a handful of times. The gene calls are TRBV29-1 and TRBJ1-1; D remains ambiguous. V lost 3 bases to trimming and J lost 1 base, with 9 bases between them. The CDR3 contains 13 residues. Germline V gene data show CDR1 as SQVTM and CDR2 as ANQGSEA. Here the CDR3 reads CSVDVLPNTEAFF. The CDR3, as DNA: TGCAGCGTTGATGTGCTCCCGAACACTGAAGCTTTCTTT.

A few counts support this clonotype. V is TRBV5-1 and J is TRBJ2-3; D is uncertain. Germline V lookup: CDR1 SGHRS, CDR2 YFSETQ. Trimming took off 1 base at V and 2 bases at J, with 14 bases between the two ends. The CDR3 spans 16 residues. The chain's CDR3 is CASSLILRRLTDTQYF. The CDR3 DNA follows: TGCGCCAGCAGCTTGATCTTAAGGCGGCTCACAGATACGCAGTATTTT.